This T cell receptor (beta chain) was captured by sequencing in a study of cytomegalovirus exposure and HLA in healthy donors. Whole-study findings and limits: A later analysis found TCR association rates differed by HLA locus, highest for DRB1 and lowest for HLA-C.

This clone has more than one count but fewer than ten. The antigen is undetermined. PCR employed 60 Vbeta and 13 Jbeta primers. Libraries were prepared by immunoSEQ multiplex PCR; TCRdb keeps only in-frame clonotypes and omits some of them. The sample consists of around 60,000 clones, 75% of them appearing once. Germline loops: CDR1 GTSNPN, CDR2 SVGIG (reference sequence). The V gene end was trimmed by 7 bases and the J gene end by 3 bases; junction bases not matched to a gene: 9. The CDR3 sequence is 13 residues long. Sequencing used PBMCs. The receptor was derived from a woman between 40 and 55 years old in good health and CMV-seropositive. The chain is built from TRBV30 and TRBJ2-7; TRBD1 matches at 7 bases. The CDR3 here is CAFRPGQNYEQYF. The CDR3 DNA reads TGTGCCTTCAGACCGGGACAGAACTACGAGCAGTACTTC. Variable domain in full (rest from reference TRBV30 and TRBJ2-7): SQTIHQWPATLVQPVGSPLSLECTVEGTSNPNLYWYRQAAGRGLQLLFYSVGIGQISSEVPQNLSASRPQDRQFILSSKKLLLSDSGFYLCAFRPGQNYEQYFGPGTRLTVT.